These 10 T cell receptor beta chains share one sample of origin, sequenced in a study of early T cells in non-severe SARS-CoV-2 infection. TCRdb analysed the 5' RACE reads with MiXCR anew, one entry per CDR3 protein. The sample shows some 73,000 distinct CDR3 sequences, less than 15% of them seen only once. Sequenced input: whole blood. Receptor source: an adult who was a healthcare worker with PCR-confirmed SARS-CoV-2 infection or an uninfected control (not recorded which).

The rearrangement links TRBV7-3 to TRBJ2-5; D is possibly TRBD2 (5 bases). This CDR3 is 15 amino acids long. Germline CDR1 reads SGHTA; CDR2 reads FQGTGA. V lost 1 base, J lost 1 base, and 10 bases lay in between. For the CDR3, the DNA is TGTGCCAGCAGCTTAATCGGCGGACTCCAAGAGACCCAGTACTTC. Translation: CASSLIGGLQETQYF.

This clonotype was counted a few times. The V gene is TRBV28, the J gene TRBJ1-5; D is uncertain. CDR3 size: 14 residues. From germline, CDR1 is MDHEN and CDR2 SYDVKM. The V gene lost 6 bases and the J gene lost 2 bases, with 11 bases spanning the gap. The DNA for the CDR3 is TGTGCCAGCAGCCACAGTTTGGGCAATCAGCCCCAGCATTTT. Translating gives CASSHSLGNQPQHF.

This clonotype was recorded at least ten times. V and J are TRBV11-1 and TRBJ2-1; tentative D call: TRBD2 (5 bases). CDR1 and CDR2 (germline): SGHAT, FQDESV (reference sequence). The ends were cut back, 3 bases at V and 5 bases at J, with 14 bases in the middle. The CDR3 contains 15 residues. Written as DNA, the CDR3 is TGTGCCAGCAGCTTCCCATCCGCGGGTGACAATGAGCAGTTCTTC. Protein: CASSFPSAGDNEQFF.

This clonotype was observed a handful of times. The chain links TRBV5-1 to TRBJ2-5, with TRBD2 identical over 11 bases. Trimming at V came to 2 bases and at J to 2 bases, leaving 8 bases not matched to a gene. Looked up from germline, CDR1 is SGHRS and CDR2 is YFSETQ. The CDR3 is 17 residues long. CDR3 amino acids: CASSFLGLAGGQETQYF. CDR3 DNA sequence: TGCGCCAGCAGCTTTCTAGGATTAGCGGGAGGGCAAGAGACCCAGTACTTC.

The table lists this clonotype with many counts. The rearrangement links TRBV15 to TRBJ1-1; D uncertain. Trimming cost V 5 bases and J 4 bases, with 17 bases left between them. The CDR3 covers 15 residues. From germline, CDR1 is LNHNV and CDR2 YYDKDF (reference sequence). The CDR3 here is CATSRVAMAGTEAFF. The CDR3 nucleotides are TGTGCCACCAGCCGAGTGGCGATGGCGGGCACTGAAGCTTTCTTT.

This clonotype was counted many times. This chain joins TRBV13 and TRBJ2-7; no clear D. Trimming removed 6 bases at V and 1 base at J, with 13 bases between. Germline values: CDR1 PRHDT, CDR2 FYEKMQ (reference sequence). The CDR3 is 14 residues long. CDR3: CASSPVSRSYEQYF. CDR3 bases: TGTGCCAGCAGTCCAGTCTCGCGTTCCTACGAGCAGTACTTC.

Only a few counts were recorded for this clonotype. V is TRBV27 and J is TRBJ2-1; TRBD2 agrees at 7 bases. The CDR3 sequence is 16 residues long. Trimming cost V 5 bases and J 2 bases; bases outside gene matches: 9. CDR1 is MNHEY and CDR2 is SMNVEV in the germline V gene (reference sequence). CDR3 bases: TGTGCCAGCAGTCCCCCCCCTAGCGGAGCCTACAATGAGCAGTTCTTC. Amino acids: CASSPPPSGAYNEQFF.

This clonotype was recorded once. This is likely a read error, given that the CDR3 carries no conserved phenylalanine or tryptophan at its end. The genes are TRBV29-1 and TRBJ2-7; either TRBD1 or TRBD2 may fit D (5 bases each). The CDR3 runs 13 residues. Looked up from germline, CDR1 is SQVTM and CDR2 is ANQGSEA. The V and J ends lost 8 bases and 2 bases respectively, with 16 bases between them. Here the CDR3 reads CSFQTGTTYEQYS. The DNA for the CDR3 is TGCAGCTTTCAGACGGGGACCACCTACGAGCAGTACTCC.

The chain recombines TRBV19 with TRBJ1-4; TRBD1 agrees at 7 bases. V shed 6 bases, J shed 0 bases, and the junction held 4 bases outside the gene matches. The CDR3 covers 15 residues. Germline V lookup: CDR1 LNHDA, CDR2 SQIVND (reference sequence). The CDR3 nucleotides read TGTGCCAGTAGGCCCCAGGGGGCAACTAATGAAAAACTGTTTTTT. It specifies CASRPQGATNEKLFF.

The chain couples TRBV7-8 to TRBJ2-7; no reliable D call. Germline-derived CDR1 and CDR2 are SGHVS and FQNEAQ. V was pared by 7 bases and J by 2 bases, with 9 bases between. This CDR3 contains 12 residues. The CDR3 nucleotides are TGTGCCAGCAACACTGAAACCTACGAGCAGTACTTC. This translates into CASNTETYEQYF.